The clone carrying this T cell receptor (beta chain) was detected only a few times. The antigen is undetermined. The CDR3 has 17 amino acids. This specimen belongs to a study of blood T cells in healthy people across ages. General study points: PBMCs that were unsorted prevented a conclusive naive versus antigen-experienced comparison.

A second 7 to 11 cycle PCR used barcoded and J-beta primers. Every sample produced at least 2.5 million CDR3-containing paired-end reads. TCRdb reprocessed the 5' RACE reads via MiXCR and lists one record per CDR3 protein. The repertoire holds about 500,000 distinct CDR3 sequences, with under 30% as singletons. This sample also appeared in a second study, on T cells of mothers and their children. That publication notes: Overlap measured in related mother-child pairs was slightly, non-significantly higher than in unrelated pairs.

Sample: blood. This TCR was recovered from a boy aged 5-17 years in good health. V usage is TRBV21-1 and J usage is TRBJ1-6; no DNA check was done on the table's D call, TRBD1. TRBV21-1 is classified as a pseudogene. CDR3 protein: CASSMGPTGAYNSPLHF. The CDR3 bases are TGTGCCAGCAGCATGGGACCAACAGGCGCCTATAATTCACCCCTCCACTTT.